This T cell receptor beta chain was sequenced during a study of technical replicates of blood from several donors. This clone was recorded once. This CDR3 spans 19 amino acids. CDR1 LGHNT and CDR2 FRNRAP come from the germline V gene. Trimming took off 0 bases at V and 0 bases at J, with 18 bases between the two ends. The protocol was immunoSEQ multiplex PCR, while the TCRdb copy is restricted to in-frame clones and leaves out a portion. The table has more than 65,000 clones, 81% seen once. Sample: PBMCs. The sequence was obtained from a human donor in good health. Some clones in this sample may be carry-over from other donors' samples. This sequence joins TRBV12-5 and TRBJ1-5; tentatively, D is TRBD1 (6 bases). DNA for the CDR3: TGTGCTAGTGGTTTGGTACTGGGGACACAAGAGTTTAGCAATCAGCCCCAGCATTTT. Translation gives CASGLVLGTQEFSNQPQHF. The full variable domain, in which reference TRBV12-5 and TRBJ1-5 provide the parts outside the CDR3, is DARVTQTPRHKVTEMGQEVTMRCQPILGHNTVFWYRQTMMQGLELLAYFRNRAPLDDSGMPKDRFSAEMPDATLATLKIQPSEPRDSAVYFCASGLVLGTQEFSNQPQHFGDGTRLSIL.